This TCR beta chain derives from a study of T cells in Graves' hyperthyroidism and ophthalmopathy. General study results and limits: Most thyroid clonotypes expanded above 0.001 were also detected in blood.

From RNA transcripts, TCR beta CDR3 regions were amplified. Carried out on the TCR CDR3, a first-round RT-PCR used the HTBI primer set. TCRdb reprocessed the multiplex PCR reads with MiXCR, giving one entry per CDR3 protein. The sample lists hundreds of thousands of distinct CDR3 sequences; roughly 15% were seen once. A 10 ml volume of fresh peripheral blood provided the PBMCs. Trimming pared 6 bases from V and 3 bases from J, leaving 11 bases between. Germline CDR1 and CDR2: SGHTA and FQGNSA. This CDR3 comprises 13 residues. Only a few counts were recorded for this clonotype. The antigen is not known. Sequencing used blood. V and J are TRBV7-2 and TRBJ1-1; D gene ambiguous. This receptor was taken from a woman under 30 with Graves' ophthalmopathy. The CDR3 sequence: CASSAFGYTEAFF. As DNA, the CDR3 is TGTGCCAGCAGTGCCTTTGGTTACACTGAAGCTTTCTTT.